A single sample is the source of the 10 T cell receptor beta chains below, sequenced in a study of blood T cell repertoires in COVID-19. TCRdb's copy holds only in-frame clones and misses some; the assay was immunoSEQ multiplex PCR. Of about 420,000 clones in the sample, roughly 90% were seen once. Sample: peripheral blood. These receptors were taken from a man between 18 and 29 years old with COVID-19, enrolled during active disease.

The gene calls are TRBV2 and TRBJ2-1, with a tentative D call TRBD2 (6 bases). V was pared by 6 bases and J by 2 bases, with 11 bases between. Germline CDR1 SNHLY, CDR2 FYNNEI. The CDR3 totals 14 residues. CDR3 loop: CASRGAGTYNEQFF. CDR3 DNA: TGTGCCAGCAGGGGCGCGGGAACCTACAATGAGCAGTTCTTC.

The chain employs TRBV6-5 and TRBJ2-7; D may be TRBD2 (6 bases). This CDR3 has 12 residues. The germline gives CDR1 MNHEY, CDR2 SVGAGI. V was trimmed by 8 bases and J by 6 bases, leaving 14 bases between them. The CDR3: CASSGRRGEQYF. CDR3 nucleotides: TGTGCCAGCTCCGGGCGGAGGGGCGAGCAGTACTTC.

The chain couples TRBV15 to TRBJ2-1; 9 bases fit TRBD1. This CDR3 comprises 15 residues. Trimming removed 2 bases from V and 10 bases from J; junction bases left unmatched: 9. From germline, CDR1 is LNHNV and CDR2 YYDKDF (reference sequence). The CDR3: CATSRPGQGRREQFF. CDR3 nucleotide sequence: TGTGCCACCAGCAGACCGGGACAGGGACGACGGGAGCAGTTCTTC.

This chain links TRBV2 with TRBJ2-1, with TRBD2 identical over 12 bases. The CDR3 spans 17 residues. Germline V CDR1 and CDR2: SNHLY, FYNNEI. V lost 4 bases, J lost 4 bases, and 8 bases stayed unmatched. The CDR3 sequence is CASSAWTSGTVYNEQFF. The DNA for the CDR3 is TGTGCCAGCAGTGCGTGGACTAGCGGGACGGTGTACAATGAGCAGTTCTTC.

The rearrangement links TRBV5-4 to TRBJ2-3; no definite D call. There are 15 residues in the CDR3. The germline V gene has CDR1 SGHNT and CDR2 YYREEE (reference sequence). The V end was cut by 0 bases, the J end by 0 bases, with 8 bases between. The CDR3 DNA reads TGTGCCAGCAGCTTGGGTCTAACTAGCACAGATACGCAGTATTTT. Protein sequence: CASSLGLTSTDTQYF.

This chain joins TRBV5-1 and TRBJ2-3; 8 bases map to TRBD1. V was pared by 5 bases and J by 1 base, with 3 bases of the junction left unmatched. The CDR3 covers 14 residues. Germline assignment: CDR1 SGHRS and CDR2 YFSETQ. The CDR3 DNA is TGCGCCAGCAGGAAGACAGGGGGCACAGATACGCAGTATTTT. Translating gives CASRKTGGTDTQYF.

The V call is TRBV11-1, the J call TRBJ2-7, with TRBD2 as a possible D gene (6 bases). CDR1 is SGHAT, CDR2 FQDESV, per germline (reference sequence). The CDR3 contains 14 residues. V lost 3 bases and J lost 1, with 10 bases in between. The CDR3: CASSLGLVSYEQYF. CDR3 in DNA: TGTGCCAGCAGCTTGGGACTGGTATCCTACGAGCAGTACTTC.

CDR3 bases: TGTGCCAGCAGCTTATCCAGTCGCTACGAGCAGTACTTC. Its protein product is CASSLSSRYEQYF. The chain carries TRBV11-2 and TRBJ2-7; D remains ambiguous. Trimming removed 2 bases at V and 3 bases at J, with 8 bases between. The CDR3 covers 13 residues. Germline V gene data show CDR1 as SGHAT and CDR2 as FQNNGV.

CDR3 in amino acids: CASSLGGGRARNEQFF. The CDR3 region has the DNA TGTGCCAGCAGCTTAGGAGGCGGGAGGGCCCGGAATGAGCAGTTCTTC. The gene calls are TRBV7-2 and TRBJ2-1; the match to TRBD2 covers 9 bases. Germline V gene data show CDR1 as SGHTA and CDR2 as FQGNSA. With V trimmed by 1 base and J by 7 bases, 8 bases remained unmatched. This CDR3 region has 16 residues. Variable domain in full (rest from reference TRBV7-2 and TRBJ2-1): GAGVSQSPSNKVTEKGKDVELRCDPISGHTALYWYRQSLGQGLEFLIYFQGNSAPDKSGLPSDRFSAERTGGSVSTLTIQRTQQEDSAVYLCASSLGGGRARNEQFFGPGTRLTVL.

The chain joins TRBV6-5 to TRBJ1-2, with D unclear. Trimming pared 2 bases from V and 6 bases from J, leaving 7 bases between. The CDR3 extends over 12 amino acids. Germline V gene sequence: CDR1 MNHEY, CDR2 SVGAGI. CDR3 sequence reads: CASSYPGNGYTF. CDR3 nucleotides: TGTGCCAGCAGTTACCCGGGGAATGGCTACACCTTC.